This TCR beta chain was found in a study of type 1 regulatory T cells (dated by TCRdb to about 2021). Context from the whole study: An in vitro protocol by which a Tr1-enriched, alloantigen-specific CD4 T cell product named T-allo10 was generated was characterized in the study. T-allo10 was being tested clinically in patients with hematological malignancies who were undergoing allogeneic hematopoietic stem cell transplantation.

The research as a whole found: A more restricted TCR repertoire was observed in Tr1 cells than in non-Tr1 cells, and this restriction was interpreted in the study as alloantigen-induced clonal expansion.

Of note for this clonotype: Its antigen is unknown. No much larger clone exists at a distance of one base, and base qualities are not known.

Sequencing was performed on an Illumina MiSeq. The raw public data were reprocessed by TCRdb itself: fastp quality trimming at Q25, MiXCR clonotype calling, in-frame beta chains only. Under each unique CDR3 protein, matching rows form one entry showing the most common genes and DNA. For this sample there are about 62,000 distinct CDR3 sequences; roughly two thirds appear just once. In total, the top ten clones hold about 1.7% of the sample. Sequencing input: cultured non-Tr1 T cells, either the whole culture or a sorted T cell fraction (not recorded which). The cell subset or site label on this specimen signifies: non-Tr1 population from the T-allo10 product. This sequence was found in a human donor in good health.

The CDR3 region reads CSATTVAADYNEQFF. Read as DNA, the sequence is TGCAGTGCTACAACCGTAGCGGCGGACTACAATGAGCAGTTCTTC. The chain uses TRBV20-1 and TRBJ2-1, with a weak D call of TRBD2 (6 bases match). The CDR3, cysteine through phenylalanine, is 15 amino acids long. CDR3 DNA only is kept here, 45 bases in frame from base 1. Relative to germline, V is 4 bases shorter and J is 3 bases shorter, with 16 bases between their ends. CDR1 and CDR2 (DFQATT, SNEGSKA) derive from the germline V gene (reference sequence).